This TCR beta chain was sequenced during a study of control samples from healthy donors and cancer patients. Germline CDR1 reads GTSNPN; CDR2 reads SVGIG (reference sequence). The ends lost 5 bases at V and 6 bases at J; junction bases unmatched: 11. This CDR3 contains 15 residues. Using immunoSEQ multiplex PCR, the repertoire was profiled, and TCRdb retains in-frame clones only, with some absent. The table includes 25,000 to 30,000 clones, 80% to 90% detected once. The rearrangement links TRBV30 to TRBJ2-2; 8 bases match TRBD1. This TCR was sampled from a woman aged 40 to 50 with lung cancer. Sequencing used PBMCs. The CDR3 coding sequence is TGTGCCTGGGCCCAGGACAGGGATGGTCCCGGGGAGCTGTTTTTT. As protein: CAWAQDRDGPGELFF.